One T cell receptor beta chain is described in this entry. This sample was included in a study of T-cell memory formation after mild COVID-19. V was pared by 0 bases and J by 4 bases, with 5 bases of the junction left unmatched. Germline V gene lookup returns CDR1 SGHRS and CDR2 YFSETQ. This CDR3 contains 15 residues. TCRdb passed the 5' RACE reads through MiXCR, listing each CDR3 protein once. The sample holds roughly 450,000 distinct CDR3 sequences, 15% to 20% seen once. The TCR sequence derives from an adult woman who had mild COVID-19 (a few samples of this study predate the infection). Cell type and time point are not known. V gene TRBV5-1 combines with J gene TRBJ2-3, with 7 bases fitting TRBD1. Sequencing was performed on PBMCs or a T cell subset sorted from them (not recorded which). The CDR3 region is CASSLAGQRADTQYF. CDR3 DNA sequence: TGCGCCAGCAGCTTGGCGGGACAGAGGGCAGATACGCAGTATTTT. The full variable domain, in which reference TRBV5-1 and TRBJ2-3 provide the parts outside the CDR3, is KAGVTQTPRYLIKTRGQQVTLSCSPISGHRSVSWYQQTPGQGLQFLFEYFSETQRNKGNFPGRFSGRQFSNSRSEMNVSTLELGDSALYLCASSLAGQRADTQYFGPGTRLTVL.